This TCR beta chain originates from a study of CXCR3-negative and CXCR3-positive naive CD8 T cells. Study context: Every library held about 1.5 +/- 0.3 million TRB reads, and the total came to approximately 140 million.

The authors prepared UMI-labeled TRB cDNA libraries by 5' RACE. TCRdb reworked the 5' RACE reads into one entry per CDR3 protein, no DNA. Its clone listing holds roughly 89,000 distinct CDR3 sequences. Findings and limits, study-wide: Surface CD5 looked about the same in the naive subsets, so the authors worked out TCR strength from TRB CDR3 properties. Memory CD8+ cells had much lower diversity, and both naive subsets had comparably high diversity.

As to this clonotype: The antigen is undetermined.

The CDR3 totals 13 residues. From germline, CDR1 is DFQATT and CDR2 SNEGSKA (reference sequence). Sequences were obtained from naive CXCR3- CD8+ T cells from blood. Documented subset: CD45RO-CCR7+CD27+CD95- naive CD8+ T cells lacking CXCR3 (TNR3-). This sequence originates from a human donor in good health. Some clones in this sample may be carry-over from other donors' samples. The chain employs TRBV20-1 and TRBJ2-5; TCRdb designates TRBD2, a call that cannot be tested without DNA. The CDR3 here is CSVLLAGEETQYF.